This TCR beta chain stems from a study of CD8 T cells in Susac syndrome. Study findings and constraints: The CD4+ T cell repertoires in Susac syndrome were not clonally expanded. The study admitted that it had a relatively small number of individuals in its TCR sequencing and HLA analysis.

This CDR3 region has 16 residues. V was cut by 2 bases and J by 2 bases, with 15 bases left in between. Reverse transcription of roughly 0.45 to 1 ug RNA used random hexamers. TCR beta CDR3 was amplified by immunoSEQ covering 54 Vbeta and 13 Jbeta. TCRdb analysed the immunoSEQ multiplex PCR reads with MiXCR anew, one entry per CDR3 protein. The data contain 150,000 to 190,000 distinct CDR3 sequences, around 95% of them singletons. Sequencing of TCR beta, carried out with a high-throughput approach, was applied to CD8+ and CD4+ T cells from the blood. In the case of this clonotype: The antigen remains unidentified.

This chain links TRBV12-3 or TRBV12-4 with TRBJ1-1; no firm D call. The receptor's source is a human donor with Susac syndrome. Input material: CD4+ T cells from PBMCs. The CDR3 loop is CASSLRAGLNNTEAFF. CDR3 DNA sequence: TGTGCCAGCAGTTTAAGGGCTGGGCTTAACAACACTGAAGCTTTCTTT.